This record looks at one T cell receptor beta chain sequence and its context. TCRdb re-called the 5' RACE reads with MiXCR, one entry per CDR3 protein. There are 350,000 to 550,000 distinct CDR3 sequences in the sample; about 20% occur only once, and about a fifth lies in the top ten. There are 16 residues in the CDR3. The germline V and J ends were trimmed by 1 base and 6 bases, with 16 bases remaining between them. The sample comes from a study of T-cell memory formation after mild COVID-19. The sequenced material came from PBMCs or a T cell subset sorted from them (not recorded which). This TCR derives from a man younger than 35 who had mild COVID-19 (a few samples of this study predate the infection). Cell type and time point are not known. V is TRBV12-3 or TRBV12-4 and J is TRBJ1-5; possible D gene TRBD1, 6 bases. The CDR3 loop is CASSLGVGGAFQPQHF. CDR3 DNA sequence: TGTGCCAGCAGTTTAGGCGTGGGGGGCGCATTTCAGCCCCAGCATTTT.